The T cell receptor (beta chain) described here comes from a study of blood T cell repertoires in COVID-19. On the study more broadly: Sites across the United States, Italy and Spain contributed samples from acute and convalescent COVID-19. T cells, B-cell-depleted T cells, or PBMCs provided the cDNA or gDNA that served as material.

CDR3 size: 14 residues. V shed 6 bases, J shed 4 bases, and the junction held 8 bases outside the gene matches. In germline, CDR1 is ENHRY, CDR2 SYGVKD. Per the original methods: Counts of nucleated cells, estimated from reference gene primer amplification, were obtained. Sequencing was performed with immunoSEQ multiplex PCR; in TCRdb, only in-frame clones are kept and a portion is missing. V and J calls and clone size are those listed in that table; D and trimming were worked out from the DNA. The sample consists of some 150,000 clones, roughly nine tenths of them appearing once. V gene TRBV10-3 combines with J gene TRBJ1-1, with TRBD1 identical over 7 bases. The receptor comes from a human donor in a cohort sampled during active COVID-19. Sequencing was performed on peripheral blood. The CDR3 coding sequence is TGTGCCATCAGAAAAGACAGGGAAGGCACTGAAGCTTTCTTT. It encodes CAIRKDREGTEAFF.